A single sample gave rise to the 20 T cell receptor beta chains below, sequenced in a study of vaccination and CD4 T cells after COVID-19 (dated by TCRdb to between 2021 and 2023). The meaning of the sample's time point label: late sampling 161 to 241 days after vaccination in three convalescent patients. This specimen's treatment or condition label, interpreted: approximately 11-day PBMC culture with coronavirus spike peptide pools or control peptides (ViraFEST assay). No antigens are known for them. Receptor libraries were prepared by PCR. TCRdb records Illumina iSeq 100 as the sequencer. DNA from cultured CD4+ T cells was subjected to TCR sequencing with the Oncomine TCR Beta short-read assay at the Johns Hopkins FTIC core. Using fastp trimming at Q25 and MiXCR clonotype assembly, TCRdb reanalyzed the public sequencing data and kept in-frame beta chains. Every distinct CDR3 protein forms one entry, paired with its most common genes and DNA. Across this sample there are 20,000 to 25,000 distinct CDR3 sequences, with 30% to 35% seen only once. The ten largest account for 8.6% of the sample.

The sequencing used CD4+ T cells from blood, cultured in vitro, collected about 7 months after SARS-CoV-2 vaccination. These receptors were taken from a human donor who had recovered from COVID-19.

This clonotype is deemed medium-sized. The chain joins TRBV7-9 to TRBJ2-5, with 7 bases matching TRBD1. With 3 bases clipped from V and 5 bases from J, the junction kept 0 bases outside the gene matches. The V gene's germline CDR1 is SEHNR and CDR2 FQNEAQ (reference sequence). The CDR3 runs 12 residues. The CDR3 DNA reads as TGTGCCAGCAGCTTGGACAGGGAGACCCAGTACTTC. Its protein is CASSLDRETQYF.

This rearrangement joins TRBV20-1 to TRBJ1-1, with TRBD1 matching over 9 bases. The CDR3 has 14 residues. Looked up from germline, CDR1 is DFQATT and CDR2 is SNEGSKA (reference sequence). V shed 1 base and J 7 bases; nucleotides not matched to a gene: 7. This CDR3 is CSARAQEDRGEAFF. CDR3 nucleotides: TGCAGTGCTAGAGCCCAAGAGGACAGGGGTGAAGCTTTCTTT.

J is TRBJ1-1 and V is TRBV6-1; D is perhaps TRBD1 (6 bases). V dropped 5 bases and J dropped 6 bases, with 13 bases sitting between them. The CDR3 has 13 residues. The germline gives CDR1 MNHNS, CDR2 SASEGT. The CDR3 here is CASSPYRDAEAFF. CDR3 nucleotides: TGTGCCAGCAGTCCATACAGGGACGCTGAAGCTTTCTTT.

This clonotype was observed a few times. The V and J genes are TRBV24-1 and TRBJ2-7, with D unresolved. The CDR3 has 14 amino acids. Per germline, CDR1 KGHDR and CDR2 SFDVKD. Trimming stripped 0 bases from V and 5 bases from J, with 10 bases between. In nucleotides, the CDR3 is TGTGCCACCAGTGATTTGAACAGCCACAACGAGCAGTACTTC. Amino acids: CATSDLNSHNEQYF.

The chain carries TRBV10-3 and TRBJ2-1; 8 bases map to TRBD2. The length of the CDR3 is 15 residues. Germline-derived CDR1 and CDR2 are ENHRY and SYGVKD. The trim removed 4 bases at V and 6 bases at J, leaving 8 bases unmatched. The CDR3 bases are TGTGCCATCAGTGGGGAGGCGGGAGGAATCAATGAGCAGTTCTTC. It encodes CAISGEAGGINEQFF.

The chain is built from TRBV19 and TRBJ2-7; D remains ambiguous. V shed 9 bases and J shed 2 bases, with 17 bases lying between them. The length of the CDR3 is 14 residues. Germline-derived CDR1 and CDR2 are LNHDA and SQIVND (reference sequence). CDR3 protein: CASQKAYGAYEQYF. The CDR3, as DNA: TGTGCCAGCCAGAAGGCGTACGGCGCCTACGAGCAGTACTTC.

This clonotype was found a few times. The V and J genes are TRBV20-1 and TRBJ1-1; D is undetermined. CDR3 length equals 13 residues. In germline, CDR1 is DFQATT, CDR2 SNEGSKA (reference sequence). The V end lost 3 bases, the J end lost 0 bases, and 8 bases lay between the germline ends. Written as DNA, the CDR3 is TGCAGTGCTAGTCGGCGGATGAACACTGAAGCTTTCTTT. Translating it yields CSASRRMNTEAFF.

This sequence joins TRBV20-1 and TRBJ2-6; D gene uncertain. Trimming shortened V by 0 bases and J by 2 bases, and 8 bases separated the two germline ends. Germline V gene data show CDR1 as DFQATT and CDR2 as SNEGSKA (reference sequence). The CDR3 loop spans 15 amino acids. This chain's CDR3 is CSARDRAAGANVLTF. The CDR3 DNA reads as TGCAGTGCTAGAGATCGGGCGGCTGGGGCCAACGTCCTGACTTTC.

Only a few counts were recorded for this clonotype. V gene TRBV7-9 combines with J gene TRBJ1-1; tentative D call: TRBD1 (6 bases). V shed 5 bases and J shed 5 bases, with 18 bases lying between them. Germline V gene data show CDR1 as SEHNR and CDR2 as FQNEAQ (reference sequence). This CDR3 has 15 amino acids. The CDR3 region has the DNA TGTGCCAGCAGCCCACGACCACAGGGCTGGACTGAAGCTTTCTTT. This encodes CASSPRPQGWTEAFF.

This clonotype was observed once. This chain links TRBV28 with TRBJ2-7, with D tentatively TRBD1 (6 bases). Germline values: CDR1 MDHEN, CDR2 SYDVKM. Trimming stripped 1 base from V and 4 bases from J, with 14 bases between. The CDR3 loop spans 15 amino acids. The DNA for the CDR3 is TGTGCCAGCAGTTTATTGGGGACACTCCAATACGAGCAGTACTTC. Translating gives CASSLLGTLQYEQYF.

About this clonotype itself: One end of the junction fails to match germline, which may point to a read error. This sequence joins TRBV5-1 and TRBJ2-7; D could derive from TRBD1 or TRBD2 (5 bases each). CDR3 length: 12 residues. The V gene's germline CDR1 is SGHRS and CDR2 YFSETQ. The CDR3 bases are TGCGCCAGCGGCTTGGGGGCCTACGAGCAGTACTTC. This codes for CASGLGAYEQYF.

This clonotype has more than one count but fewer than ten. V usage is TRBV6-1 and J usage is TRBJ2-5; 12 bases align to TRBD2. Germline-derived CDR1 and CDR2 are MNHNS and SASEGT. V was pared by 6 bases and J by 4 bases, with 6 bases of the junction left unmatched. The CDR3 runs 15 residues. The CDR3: CASRTSGSRGETQYF. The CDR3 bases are TGTGCCAGCAGGACTAGCGGGAGTCGGGGAGAGACCCAGTACTTC.

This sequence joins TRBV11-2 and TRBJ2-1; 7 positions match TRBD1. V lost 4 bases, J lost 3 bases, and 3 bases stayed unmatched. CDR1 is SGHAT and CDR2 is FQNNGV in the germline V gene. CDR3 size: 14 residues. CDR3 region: CASSSRQGYNEQFF. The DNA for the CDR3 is TGTGCCAGCAGCTCACGACAGGGCTACAATGAGCAGTTCTTC.

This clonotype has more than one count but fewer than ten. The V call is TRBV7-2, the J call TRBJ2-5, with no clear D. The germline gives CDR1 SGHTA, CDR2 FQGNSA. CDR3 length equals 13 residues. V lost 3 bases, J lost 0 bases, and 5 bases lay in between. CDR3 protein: CASSLLHQETQYF. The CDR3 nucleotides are TGTGCCAGCAGCTTGTTGCACCAAGAGACCCAGTACTTC.

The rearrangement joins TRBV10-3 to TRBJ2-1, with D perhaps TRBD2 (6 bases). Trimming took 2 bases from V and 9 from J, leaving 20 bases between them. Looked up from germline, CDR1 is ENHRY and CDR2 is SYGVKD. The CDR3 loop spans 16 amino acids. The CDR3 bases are TGTGCCATCAGTGAGCCGGGACTGGGTAGTGGGGGTGAGCAGTTCTTC. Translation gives CAISEPGLGSGGEQFF.

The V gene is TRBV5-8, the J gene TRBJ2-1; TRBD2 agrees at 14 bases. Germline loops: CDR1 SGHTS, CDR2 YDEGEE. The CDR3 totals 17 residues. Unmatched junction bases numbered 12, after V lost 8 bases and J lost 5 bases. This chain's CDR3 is CASPTAWGLAGDNEQFF. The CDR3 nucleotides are TGTGCCAGTCCGACAGCATGGGGACTAGCGGGAGACAATGAGCAGTTCTTC.

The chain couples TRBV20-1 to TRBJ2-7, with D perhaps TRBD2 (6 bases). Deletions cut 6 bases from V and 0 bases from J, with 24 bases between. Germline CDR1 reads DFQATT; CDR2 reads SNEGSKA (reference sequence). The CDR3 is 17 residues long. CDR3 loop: CSAGAGGGGQNSYEQYF. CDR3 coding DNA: TGCAGTGCGGGTGCTGGGGGAGGCGGCCAAAACTCCTACGAGCAGTACTTC.

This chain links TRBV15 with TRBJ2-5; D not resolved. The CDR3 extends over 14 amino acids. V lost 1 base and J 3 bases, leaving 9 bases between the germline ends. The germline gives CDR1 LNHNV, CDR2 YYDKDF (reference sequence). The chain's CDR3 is CATSRGTPEETQYF. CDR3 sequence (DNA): TGTGCCACCAGCAGAGGGACGCCCGAAGAGACCCAGTACTTC.

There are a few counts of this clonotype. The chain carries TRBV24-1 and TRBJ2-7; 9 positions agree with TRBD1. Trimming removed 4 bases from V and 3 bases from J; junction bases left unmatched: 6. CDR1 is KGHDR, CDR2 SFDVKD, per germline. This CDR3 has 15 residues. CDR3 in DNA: TGTGCCACCAGTGAACCGGGACAGGGATACTACGAGCAGTACTTC. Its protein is CATSEPGQGYYEQYF.

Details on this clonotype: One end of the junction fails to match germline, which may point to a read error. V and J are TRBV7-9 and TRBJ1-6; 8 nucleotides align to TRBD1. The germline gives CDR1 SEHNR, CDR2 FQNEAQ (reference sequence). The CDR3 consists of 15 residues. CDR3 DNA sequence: TGTGCCAGCAGCCCTGACGGGACAGGCAATTCACCCCTCTACTTT. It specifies CASSPDGTGNSPLYF. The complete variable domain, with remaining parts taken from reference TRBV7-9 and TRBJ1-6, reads DTGVSQNPRHKITKRGQNVTFRCDPISEHNRLYWYRQTLGQGPEFLTYFQNEAQLEKSRLLSDRFSAERPKGSFSTLEIQRTEQGDSAMYLCASSPDGTGNSPLYFGNGTRLTVT.